The clone carrying this TCR beta chain was seen many times. Its antigen is unknown. From CD4+ cells came CD45RA+ naive and CD45RA-negative memory subsets. The CDR3 is made up of 15 amino acids. V dropped 6 bases and J dropped 6; count of bases not matched to a gene: 11. Per the germline V gene, CDR1 is LNHDA and CDR2 is SQIVND (reference sequence). These data come from a study of shared clonotypes between healthy human individuals. Findings and caveats of the study: The sharing of 5% to 6.5% of naive CD4 clonotypes was seen across several donors. Among the subsets, naive ones generally showed larger estimated richness than memory ones.

Repertoires were generated with immunoSEQ multiplex PCR, while TCRdb's copy carries only in-frame clones and drops some. The sample shows about a million clones, 70% to 80% of them seen only once. This chain links TRBV19 with TRBJ2-4, with 7 bases fitting TRBD1. Input material: memory CD4+ T cells sorted from blood. Subset specified: CD45RA-negative fraction. The sequence came from a man between 18 and 29 years old in good health. CDR3 nucleotide sequence: TGTGCCAGTAGGGATACAGGGGCGCGTTCAAACATTCAGTACTTC. Amino acids: CASRDTGARSNIQYF. Based on the CDR3 plus reference TRBV19 and TRBJ2-4, the full variable domain is DGGITQSPKYLFRKEGQNVTLSCEQNLNHDAMYWYRQDPGQGLRLIYYSQIVNDFQKGDIAEGYSVSREKKESFPLTVTSAQKNPTAFYLCASRDTGARSNIQYFGAGTRLSVL.